This record looks at one T cell receptor beta chain sequence and its context. Its specificity is not known. Assay: immunoSEQ multiplex PCR; the TCRdb copy retains only in-frame clones and omits some. The repertoire has about 9,600 clones, around 90% of them found once; the top ten carry around a sixth. The data were obtained in a study of T cells in localized non-small cell lung cancer. Regarding the study as a whole: It was uninvolved adjacent lung that showed the highest T cell clonality, exceeding tumor. A median about 54 of the top 100 tumor clones appeared in adjacent lung. Heterogeneity remains possible, as sequencing covered one tumor region only. A higher density of T cells in blood coincided with extended overall survival.

V lost 0 bases and J lost 10, with 13 bases in between. This CDR3 has 13 amino acids. Germline V lookup: CDR1 SGHDT, CDR2 YYEEEE. The receptor comes from a male donor older than 55 with stage III squamous cell lung carcinoma. The sequences come from peripheral blood, collected before any cancer treatment. The V gene is TRBV5-6, the J gene TRBJ1-1; D is perhaps TRBD1 (6 bases). The CDR3 sequence: CASSLAGGGRAFF. CDR3 DNA sequence: TGTGCCAGCAGCTTGGCTGGGGGGGGGCGAGCTTTCTTT.